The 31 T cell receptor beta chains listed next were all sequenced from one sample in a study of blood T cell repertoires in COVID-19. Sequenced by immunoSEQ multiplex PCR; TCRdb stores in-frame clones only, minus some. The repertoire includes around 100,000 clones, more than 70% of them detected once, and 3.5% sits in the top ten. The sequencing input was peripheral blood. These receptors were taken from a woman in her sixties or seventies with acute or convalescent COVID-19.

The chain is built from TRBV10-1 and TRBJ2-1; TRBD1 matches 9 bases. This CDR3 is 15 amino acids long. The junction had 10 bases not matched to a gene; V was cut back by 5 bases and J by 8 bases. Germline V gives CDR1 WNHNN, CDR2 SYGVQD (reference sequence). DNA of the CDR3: TGCGCCAGCAGTCCGCCGGGACAGGGTCACCATGAGCAGTTCTTC. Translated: CASSPPGQGHHEQFF.

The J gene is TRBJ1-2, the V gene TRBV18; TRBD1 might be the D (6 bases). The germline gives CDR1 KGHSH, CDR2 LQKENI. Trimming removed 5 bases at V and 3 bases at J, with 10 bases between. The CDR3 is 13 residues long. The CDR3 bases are TGTGCCAGCTCAGATAGGACAGACTATGGCTACACCTTC. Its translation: CASSDRTDYGYTF.

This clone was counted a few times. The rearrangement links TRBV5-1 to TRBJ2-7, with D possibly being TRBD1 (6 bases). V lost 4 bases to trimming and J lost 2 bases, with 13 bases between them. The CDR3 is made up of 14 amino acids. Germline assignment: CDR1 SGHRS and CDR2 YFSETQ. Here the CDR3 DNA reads TGCGCCAGCAGCCCATCGACAGGCACCTACGAGCAGTACTTC. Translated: CASSPSTGTYEQYF.

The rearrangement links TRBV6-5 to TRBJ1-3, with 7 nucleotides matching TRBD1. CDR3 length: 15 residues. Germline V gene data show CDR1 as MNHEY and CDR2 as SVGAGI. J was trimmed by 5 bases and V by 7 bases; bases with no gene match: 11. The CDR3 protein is CASTARTGPRNTIYF. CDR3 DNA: TGTGCCAGCACCGCCCGGACAGGTCCTAGAAACACCATATATTTT.

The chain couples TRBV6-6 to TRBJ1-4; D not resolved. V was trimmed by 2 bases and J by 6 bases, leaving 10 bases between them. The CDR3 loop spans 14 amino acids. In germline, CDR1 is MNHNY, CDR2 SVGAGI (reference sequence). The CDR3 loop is CASSYAGNYEKLFF. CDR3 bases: TGTGCCAGCAGTTACGCGGGGAATTATGAAAAACTGTTTTTT.

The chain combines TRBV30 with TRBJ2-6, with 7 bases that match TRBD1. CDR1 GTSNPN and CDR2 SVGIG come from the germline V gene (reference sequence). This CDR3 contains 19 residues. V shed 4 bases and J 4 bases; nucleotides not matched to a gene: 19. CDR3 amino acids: CAWTSRGQTWSIGANVLTF. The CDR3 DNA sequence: TGTGCCTGGACCTCCCGGGGACAGACTTGGTCGATAGGGGCCAACGTCCTGACTTTC.

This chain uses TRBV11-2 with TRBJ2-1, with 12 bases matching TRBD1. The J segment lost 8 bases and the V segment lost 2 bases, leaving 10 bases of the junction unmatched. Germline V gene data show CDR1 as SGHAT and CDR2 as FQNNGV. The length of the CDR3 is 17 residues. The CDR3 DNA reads TGTGCCAGCAGCTTAAGAGGTTCGGGACAGGGGGCCTATGAGCAGTTCTTC. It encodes CASSLRGSGQGAYEQFF.

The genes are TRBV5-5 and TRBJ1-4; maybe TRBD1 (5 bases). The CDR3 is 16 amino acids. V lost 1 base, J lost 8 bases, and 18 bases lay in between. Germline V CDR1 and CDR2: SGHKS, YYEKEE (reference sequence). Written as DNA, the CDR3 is TGTGCCAGCAGCTTGAGCGTCCCGCAGGGCAACGAAAAACTGTTTTTT. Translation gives CASSLSVPQGNEKLFF.

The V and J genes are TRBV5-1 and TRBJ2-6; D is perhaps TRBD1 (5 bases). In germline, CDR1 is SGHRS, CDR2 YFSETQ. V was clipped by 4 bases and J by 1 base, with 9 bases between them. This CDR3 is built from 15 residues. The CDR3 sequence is CASSQQVSGANVLTF. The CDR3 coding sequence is TGCGCCAGCAGCCAACAGGTTTCTGGGGCCAACGTCCTGACTTTC. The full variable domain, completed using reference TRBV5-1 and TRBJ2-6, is KAGVTQTPRYLIKTRGQQVTLSCSPISGHRSVSWYQQTPGQGLQFLFEYFSETQRNKGNFPGRFSGRQFSNSRSEMNVSTLELGDSALYLCASSQQVSGANVLTFGAGSRLTVL.

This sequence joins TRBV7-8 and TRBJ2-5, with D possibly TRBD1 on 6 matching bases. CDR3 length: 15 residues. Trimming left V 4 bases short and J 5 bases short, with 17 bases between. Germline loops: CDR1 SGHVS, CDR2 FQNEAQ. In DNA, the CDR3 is TGTGCCAGCAGCTCCGAATCCGAGGGGGTTGAGACCCAGTACTTC. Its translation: CASSSESEGVETQYF.

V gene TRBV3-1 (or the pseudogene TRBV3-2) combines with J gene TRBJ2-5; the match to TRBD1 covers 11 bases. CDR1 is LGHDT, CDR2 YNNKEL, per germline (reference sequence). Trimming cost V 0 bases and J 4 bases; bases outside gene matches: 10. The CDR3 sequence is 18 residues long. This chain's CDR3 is CASSQDYRWDRGGETQYF. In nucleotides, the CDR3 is TGTGCCAGCAGCCAAGATTATAGGTGGGACAGGGGGGGAGAGACCCAGTACTTC.

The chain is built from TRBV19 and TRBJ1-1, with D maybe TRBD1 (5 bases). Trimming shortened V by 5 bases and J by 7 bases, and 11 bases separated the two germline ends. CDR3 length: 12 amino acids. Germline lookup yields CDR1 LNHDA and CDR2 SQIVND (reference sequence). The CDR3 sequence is CASSVRGGEAFF. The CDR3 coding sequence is TGTGCCAGTAGTGTAAGGGGTGGTGAAGCTTTCTTT.

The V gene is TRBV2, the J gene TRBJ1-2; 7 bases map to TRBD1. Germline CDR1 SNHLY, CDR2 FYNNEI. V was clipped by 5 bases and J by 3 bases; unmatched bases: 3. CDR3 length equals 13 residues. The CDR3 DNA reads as TGTGCCAGCAGTTCGGACAGGTACTATGGCTACACCTTC. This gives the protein CASSSDRYYGYTF.

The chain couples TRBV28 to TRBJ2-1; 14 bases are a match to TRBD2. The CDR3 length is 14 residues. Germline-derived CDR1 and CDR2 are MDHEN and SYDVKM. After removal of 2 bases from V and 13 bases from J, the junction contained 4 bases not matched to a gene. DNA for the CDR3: TGTGCCAGCAGTTTACGGGGACTAGCGGGAGACCAGTTCTTC. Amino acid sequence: CASSLRGLAGDQFF.

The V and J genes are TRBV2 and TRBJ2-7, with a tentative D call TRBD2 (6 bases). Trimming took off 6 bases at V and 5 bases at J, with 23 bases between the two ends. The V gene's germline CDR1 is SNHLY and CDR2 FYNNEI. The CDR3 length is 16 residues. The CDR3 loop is CASSATPGLLVDEQYF. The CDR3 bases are TGTGCCAGCAGCGCCACTCCGGGACTCCTTGTTGACGAGCAGTACTTC.

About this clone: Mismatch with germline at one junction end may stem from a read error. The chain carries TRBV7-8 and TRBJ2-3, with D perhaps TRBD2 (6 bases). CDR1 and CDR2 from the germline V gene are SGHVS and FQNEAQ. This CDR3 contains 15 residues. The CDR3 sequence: CASSPTRAHADMQYF. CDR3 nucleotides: TGTGCCAGCAGCCCGACTAGGGCCCACGCAGATATGCAGTATTTT.

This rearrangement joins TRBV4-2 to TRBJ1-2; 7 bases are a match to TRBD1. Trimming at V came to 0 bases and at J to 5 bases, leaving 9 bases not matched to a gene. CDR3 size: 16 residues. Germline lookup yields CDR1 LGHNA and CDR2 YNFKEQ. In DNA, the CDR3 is TGTGCCAGCAGCCAAGAAGAGGGGGCGATTGGGTATGGCTACACCTTC. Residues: CASSQEEGAIGYGYTF.

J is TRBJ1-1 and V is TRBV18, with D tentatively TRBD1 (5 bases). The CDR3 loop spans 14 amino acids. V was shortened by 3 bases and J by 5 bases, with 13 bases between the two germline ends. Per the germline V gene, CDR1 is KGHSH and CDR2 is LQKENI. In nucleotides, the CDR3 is TGTGCCAGCTCACCTTCGCAGGGTGGGACTGAAGCTTTCTTT. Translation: CASSPSQGGTEAFF.

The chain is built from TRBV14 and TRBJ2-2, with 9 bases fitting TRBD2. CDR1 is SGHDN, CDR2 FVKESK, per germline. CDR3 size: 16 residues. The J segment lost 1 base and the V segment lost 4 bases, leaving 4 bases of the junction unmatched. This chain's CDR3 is CASSRTSVENTGELFF. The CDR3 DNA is TGTGCCAGCAGCCGGACTAGCGTTGAGAACACCGGGGAGCTGTTTTTT.

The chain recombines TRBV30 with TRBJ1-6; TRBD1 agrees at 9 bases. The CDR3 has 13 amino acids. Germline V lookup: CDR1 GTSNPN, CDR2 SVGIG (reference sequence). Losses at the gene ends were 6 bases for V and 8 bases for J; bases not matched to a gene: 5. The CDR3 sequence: CACRDRVDSPLHF. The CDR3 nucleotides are TGTGCCTGCCGGGACAGGGTCGATTCACCCCTCCACTTT.

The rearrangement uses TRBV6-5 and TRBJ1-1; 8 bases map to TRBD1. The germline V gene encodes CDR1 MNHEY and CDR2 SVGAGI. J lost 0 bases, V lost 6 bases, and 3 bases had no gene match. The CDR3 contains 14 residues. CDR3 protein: CASRGGQVNTEAFF. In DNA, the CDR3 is TGTGCCAGCAGGGGGGGACAGGTGAACACTGAAGCTTTCTTT.

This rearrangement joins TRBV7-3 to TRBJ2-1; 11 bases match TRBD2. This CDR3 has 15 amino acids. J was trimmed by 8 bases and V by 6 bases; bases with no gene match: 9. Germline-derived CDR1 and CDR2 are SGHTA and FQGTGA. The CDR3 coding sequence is TGTGCCAGCAGGAATACTAGCGGGAGACTCGATGAGCAGTTCTTC. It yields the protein CASRNTSGRLDEQFF.

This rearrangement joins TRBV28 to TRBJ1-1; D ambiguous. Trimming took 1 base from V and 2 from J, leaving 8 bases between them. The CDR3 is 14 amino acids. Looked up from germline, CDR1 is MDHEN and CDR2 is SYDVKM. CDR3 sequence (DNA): TGTGCCAGCAGTTTATTAACAGATAACACTGAAGCTTTCTTT. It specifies CASSLLTDNTEAFF.

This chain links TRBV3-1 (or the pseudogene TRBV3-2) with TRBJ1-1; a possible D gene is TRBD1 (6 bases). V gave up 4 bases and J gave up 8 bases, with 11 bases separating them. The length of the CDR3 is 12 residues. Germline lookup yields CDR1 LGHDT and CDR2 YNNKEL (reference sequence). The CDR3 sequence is CASSPPGQEAFF. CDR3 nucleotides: TGTGCCAGCAGCCCTCCGGGACAAGAAGCTTTCTTT.

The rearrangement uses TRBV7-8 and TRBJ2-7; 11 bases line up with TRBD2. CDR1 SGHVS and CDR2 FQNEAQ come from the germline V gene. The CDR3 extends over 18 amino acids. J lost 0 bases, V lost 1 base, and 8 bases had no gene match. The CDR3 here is CASSLEATSGAGSYEQYF. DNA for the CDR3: TGTGCCAGCAGCTTAGAGGCGACTAGCGGGGCCGGCTCCTACGAGCAGTACTTC.

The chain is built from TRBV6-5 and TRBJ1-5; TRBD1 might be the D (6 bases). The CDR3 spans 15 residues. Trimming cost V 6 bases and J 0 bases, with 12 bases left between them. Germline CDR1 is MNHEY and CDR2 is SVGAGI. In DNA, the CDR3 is TGTGCCAGCAGGCCGGGACATTATAGCAATCAGCCCCAGCATTTT. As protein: CASRPGHYSNQPQHF.

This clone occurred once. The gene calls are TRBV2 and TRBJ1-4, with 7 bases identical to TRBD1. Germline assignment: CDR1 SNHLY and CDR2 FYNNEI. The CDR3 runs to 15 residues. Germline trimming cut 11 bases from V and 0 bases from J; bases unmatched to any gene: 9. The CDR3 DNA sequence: TGTGCCTCCCAGGGGGTGGTTGCAACTAATGAAAAACTGTTTTTT. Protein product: CASQGVVATNEKLFF.

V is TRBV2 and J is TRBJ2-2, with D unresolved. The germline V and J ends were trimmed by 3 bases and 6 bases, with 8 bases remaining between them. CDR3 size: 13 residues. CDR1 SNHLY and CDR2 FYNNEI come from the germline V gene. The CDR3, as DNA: TGTGCCAGCAGTGAGGCCTTCTCCGGGGAGCTGTTTTTT. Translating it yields CASSEAFSGELFF.

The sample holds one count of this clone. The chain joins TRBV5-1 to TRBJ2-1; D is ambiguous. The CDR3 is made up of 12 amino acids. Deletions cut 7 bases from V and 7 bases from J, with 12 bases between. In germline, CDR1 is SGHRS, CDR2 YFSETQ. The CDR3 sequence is CASGSGWNEQFF. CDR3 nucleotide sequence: TGCGCCAGCGGTTCCGGGTGGAATGAGCAGTTCTTC.

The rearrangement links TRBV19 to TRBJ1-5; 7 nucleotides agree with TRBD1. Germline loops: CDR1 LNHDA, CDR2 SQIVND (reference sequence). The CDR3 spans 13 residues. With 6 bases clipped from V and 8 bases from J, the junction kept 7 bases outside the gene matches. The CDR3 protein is CASRRQGQEPQHF. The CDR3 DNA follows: TGTGCCAGTAGAAGACAGGGCCAGGAGCCCCAGCATTTT.

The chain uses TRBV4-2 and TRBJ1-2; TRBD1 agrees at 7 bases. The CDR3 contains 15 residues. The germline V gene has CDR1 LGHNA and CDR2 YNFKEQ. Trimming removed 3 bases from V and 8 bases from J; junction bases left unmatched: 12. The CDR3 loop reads CASSQTGQLPGGYTF. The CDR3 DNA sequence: TGTGCCAGCAGCCAGACGGGACAGCTCCCTGGCGGCTACACCTTC.